A single T cell receptor (beta chain) is shown here with its context. Germline-derived CDR1 and CDR2 are KGHSH and LQKENI. CDR3 size: 12 residues. The V and J ends lost 6 bases and 5 bases respectively, with 10 bases between them. These data belong to a study of blood T cell repertoires in COVID-19. Study summary: T cells, B-cell-depleted T cells, or PBMCs supplied cDNA or gDNA.

Authors' analysis steps: From reference gene primer amplification, estimates of nucleated cell counts were derived. The assay was immunoSEQ multiplex PCR, and TCRdb's table has in-frame clones only and misses some. D and trimming come from the DNA, and the V and J calls and clone size come from that table. The sample holds roughly 48,000 clones; roughly 82% are singletons and the top ten take 7.3%. The genes are TRBV18 and TRBJ1-2; D might be TRBD1 (5 bases). The source material was peripheral blood. The TCR comes from a man aged 40-55 years with acute or convalescent COVID-19. CDR3 region: CASSPKGYGYTF. CDR3 DNA sequence: TGTGCCAGCTCCCCAAAGGGGTATGGCTACACCTTC.